One sample yielded the 27 T cell receptor beta chains listed below, sequenced in a study of T cell responses to AZD1222 COVID-19 vaccine. Assay: immunoSEQ multiplex PCR; the TCRdb copy retains only in-frame clones and omits some. The table includes about 130,000 clones, 90% to 95% detected once. Here the sequenced sample was peripheral blood, taken on day 0 of AZD1222 vaccination. The receptors here all came from an adult in good health.

This chain connects TRBV9 to TRBJ2-3, with TRBD1 matching over 12 bases. Looked up from germline, CDR1 is SGDLS and CDR2 is YYNGEE. This CDR3 is 15 amino acids long. V lost 2 bases and J lost 6; bases outside the gene matches: 4. As DNA, the CDR3 is TGTGCCAGCAGCGTCCGGGACAGGGGGCTGGATACGCAGTATTTT. It specifies CASSVRDRGLDTQYF.

The chain employs TRBV3-1 (or the pseudogene TRBV3-2) and TRBJ1-1; D is uncertain. V lost 0 bases and J 9 bases, leaving 11 bases between the germline ends. There are 13 residues in the CDR3. From germline, CDR1 is LGHDT and CDR2 YNNKEL (reference sequence). The chain's CDR3 is CASSQEFEDKAFF. The CDR3 DNA reads as TGTGCCAGCAGCCAAGAATTTGAAGATAAAGCTTTCTTT.

This sequence joins TRBV7-2 and TRBJ2-1; D is perhaps TRBD2 (6 bases). This CDR3 has 13 residues. V was trimmed by 3 bases and J by 5 bases, leaving 8 bases between them. CDR1 is SGHTA, CDR2 FQGNSA, per germline. In DNA, the CDR3 is TGTGCCAGCAGCTTGTTAGCGGACAATGAGCAGTTCTTC. Amino acid sequence: CASSLLADNEQFF.

V and J are TRBV18 and TRBJ2-5; no clear D gene. Germline CDR1 is KGHSH and CDR2 is LQKENI. With 2 bases removed from V and 3 bases from J, the gap between germline ends came to 13 bases. This CDR3 comprises 15 residues. The CDR3 DNA follows: TGTGCCAGCTCACCAGCAGGAATTTTAGAAGAGACCCAGTACTTC. Translated, it gives CASSPAGILEETQYF.

Regarding this clone: Other DNA sequences in this sample translate to the same CDR3. This chain links TRBV3-1 (or the pseudogene TRBV3-2) with TRBJ1-1, with D unresolved. Trimming removed 4 bases from V and 1 base from J, with 7 bases in between. The CDR3 consists of 13 residues. Per the germline V gene, CDR1 is LGHDT and CDR2 is YNNKEL (reference sequence). For the CDR3, the DNA is TGTGCCAGCAGCCTAGGGCAGAACACTGAAGCTTTCTTT. Translating it yields CASSLGQNTEAFF.

The genes are TRBV2 and TRBJ2-7, with D perhaps assigned TRBD1 or TRBD2 (7 bases each). The CDR3 covers 19 residues. The V gene lost 5 bases and the J gene lost 0 bases, with 26 bases spanning the gap. Germline values: CDR1 SNHLY, CDR2 FYNNEI. The CDR3 bases are TGTGCCAGCAGTCGGCCCCGCCCTCAGGGGGGAGGGCCCTCCTACGAGCAGTACTTC. It yields the protein CASSRPRPQGGGPSYEQYF. The full variable domain, rest sourced from reference TRBV2 and TRBJ2-7, is EPEVTQTPSHQVTQMGQEVILRCVPISNHLYFYWYRQILGQKVEFLVSFYNNEISEKSEIFDDQFSVERPDGSNFTLKIRSTKLEDSAMYFCASSRPRPQGGGPSYEQYFGPGTRLTVT.

The chain joins TRBV28 to TRBJ2-1, with 12 bases matching TRBD2. This CDR3 is built from 16 residues. The germline V gene has CDR1 MDHEN and CDR2 SYDVKM. Trimming removed 6 bases from V and 7 bases from J; junction bases left unmatched: 10. CDR3 amino acids: CASSSPSGRAGNEQFF. The CDR3 coding sequence is TGTGCCAGCAGCTCACCTAGCGGGAGGGCCGGAAATGAGCAGTTCTTC.

The rearrangement uses TRBV4-1 and TRBJ2-5; D perhaps matches TRBD2 (6 bases). Between the trimmed V and J ends, which lost 4 bases and 4 bases, there was a span of 22 bases. Germline CDR1 and CDR2: MGHRA and YSYEKL. The CDR3 totals 17 residues. CDR3: CASSLGLDLAFGETQYF. In nucleotides, the CDR3 is TGCGCCAGCAGCCTCGGCCTAGATCTAGCGTTTGGAGAGACCCAGTACTTC.

The V call is TRBV19, the J call TRBJ2-1; 11 bases align to TRBD2. After removal of 5 bases from V and 8 bases from J, the junction contained 8 bases not matched to a gene. The germline CDR1 and CDR2 sequences are LNHDA and SQIVND (reference sequence). CDR3 size: 15 residues. The CDR3 loop is CASSSILAGADEQFF. CDR3 DNA sequence: TGTGCCAGTAGTTCAATACTAGCGGGAGCCGATGAGCAGTTCTTC. The full variable domain, in which reference TRBV19 and TRBJ2-1 provide the parts outside the CDR3, is DGGITQSPKYLFRKEGQNVTLSCEQNLNHDAMYWYRQDPGQGLRLIYYSQIVNDFQKGDIAEGYSVSREKKESFPLTVTSAQKNPTAFYLCASSSILAGADEQFFGPGTRLTVL.

The chain couples TRBV6-4 to TRBJ2-2; 10 bases are a match to TRBD2. The CDR3 has 16 residues. The J segment lost 4 bases and the V segment lost 5 bases, leaving 7 bases of the junction unmatched. Germline loops: CDR1 MRHNA, CDR2 SNTAGT. As DNA, the CDR3 is TGTGCCAGCAGTTCCGGACTAGCGGACCTCACCGGGGAGCTGTTTTTT. Translation gives CASSSGLADLTGELFF.

V is TRBV7-2 and J is TRBJ1-3; 7 nucleotides line up with TRBD1. The CDR3 covers 14 residues. Looked up from germline, CDR1 is SGHTA and CDR2 is FQGNSA. The ends lost 5 bases at V and 4 bases at J; junction bases unmatched: 5. The CDR3 reads CASSPGGPGNTIYF. The CDR3 DNA sequence: TGTGCCAGCAGCCCAGGGGGGCCCGGAAACACCATATATTTT.

This clone was detected only once. The V and J genes are TRBV5-1 and TRBJ2-3; 10 bases match TRBD2. There are 17 residues in the CDR3. CDR1 is SGHRS, CDR2 YFSETQ, per germline. The J segment lost 2 bases and the V segment lost 0 bases, leaving 6 bases of the junction unmatched. CDR3 in DNA: TGCGCCAGCAGCTTGGCCGGACTAGCGGACTACACAGATACGCAGTATTTT. Translating it yields CASSLAGLADYTDTQYF.

CDR3 bases: TGTGCCAGCAGCTTAGCACCGATGAATGAAAAACTGTTTTTT. Encoded protein: CASSLAPMNEKLFF. The rearrangement uses TRBV7-9 and TRBJ1-4; D unresolved. Germline V gene sequence: CDR1 SEHNR, CDR2 FQNEAQ (reference sequence). This CDR3 is 14 amino acids long. The V end lost 0 bases, the J end lost 5 bases, and 7 bases lay between the germline ends.

The rearrangement links TRBV6-5 to TRBJ1-1; 9 bases are shared with TRBD1. Germline CDR1 and CDR2: MNHEY and SVGAGI. V gave up 6 bases and J gave up 7 bases; unmatched junction bases: 6. The CDR3 spans 13 residues. DNA of the CDR3: TGTGCCAGCAGGGGGACAGGGAAGCTTGAAGCTTTCTTT. Translated: CASRGTGKLEAFF.

The V gene is TRBV5-1, the J gene TRBJ2-5, with TRBD1 matching 9 bases. The germline gives CDR1 SGHRS, CDR2 YFSETQ. After removal of 0 bases from V and 5 bases from J, the junction contained 5 bases not matched to a gene. The CDR3 loop spans 15 amino acids. CDR3 region: CASSLAQGAWETQYF. The DNA for the CDR3 is TGCGCCAGCAGCTTGGCACAGGGGGCATGGGAGACCCAGTACTTC.

The rearrangement joins TRBV10-3 to TRBJ1-1; D is unresolved. V lost 0 bases, J lost 0 bases, and 8 bases lay in between. CDR3 size: 15 residues. CDR1 is ENHRY and CDR2 is SYGVKD in the germline V gene. The CDR3 sequence: CAISESWLMNTEAFF. DNA of the CDR3: TGTGCCATCAGTGAGTCGTGGTTAATGAACACTGAAGCTTTCTTT.

The chain carries TRBV19 and TRBJ2-5; D call uncertain. Per germline, CDR1 LNHDA and CDR2 SQIVND (reference sequence). The CDR3 has 13 amino acids. The germline V and J ends were trimmed by 1 base and 2 bases, with 5 bases remaining between them. In DNA, the CDR3 is TGTGCCAGTAGTATAGGGCTACAAGAGACCCAGTACTTC. Translation gives CASSIGLQETQYF.

This chain links TRBV25-1 with TRBJ2-5, with D tentatively TRBD1 or TRBD2 (5 bases each). The CDR3 consists of 15 residues. Deletions cut 6 bases from V and 2 bases from J, with 16 bases between. Germline CDR1 MGHDK, CDR2 SYGVNS. CDR3 amino acids: CASSALSGPQETQYF. DNA of the CDR3: TGTGCCAGCAGCGCCCTTTCGGGACCACAAGAGACCCAGTACTTC.

The gene calls are TRBV20-1 and TRBJ1-5; D not resolved. Germline V lookup: CDR1 DFQATT, CDR2 SNEGSKA (reference sequence). The CDR3 length is 16 residues. V was pared by 3 bases and J by 5 bases, with 20 bases between. The CDR3 protein is CSASSVATDGDQPQHF. CDR3 sequence (DNA): TGCAGTGCTAGTTCTGTGGCTACGGACGGGGATCAGCCCCAGCATTTT.

This rearrangement joins TRBV2 to TRBJ2-1; 7 nucleotides line up with TRBD2. V gave up 6 bases and J gave up 10 bases; unmatched junction bases: 15. The CDR3 is 15 residues long. Germline CDR1 and CDR2: SNHLY and FYNNEI. CDR3 protein: CASRKRDLRLEEQFF. The CDR3 bases are TGTGCCAGCAGAAAGCGGGATCTCAGGTTAGAGGAGCAGTTCTTC.

V and J are TRBV27 and TRBJ2-7; D uncertain. The V end lost 4 bases, the J end lost 3 bases, and 10 bases lay between the germline ends. Germline loops: CDR1 MNHEY, CDR2 SMNVEV (reference sequence). There are 13 residues in the CDR3. CDR3 amino acids: CASSSTPLYEQYF. The DNA of the CDR3 is TGTGCCAGCAGTTCTACCCCCCTCTACGAGCAGTACTTC.

J is TRBJ2-3 and V is TRBV27, with TRBD1 identical over 8 bases. Per the germline V gene, CDR1 is MNHEY and CDR2 is SMNVEV (reference sequence). The V and J ends lost 6 bases and 0 bases, in that order; junction bases with no gene match: 2. CDR3 size: 14 residues. The CDR3 sequence is CASSWTGSTDTQYF. CDR3 coding DNA: TGTGCCAGCAGCTGGACAGGGAGCACAGATACGCAGTATTTT.

This chain uses TRBV29-1 with TRBJ1-2, with D possibly being TRBD1 (5 bases). In germline, CDR1 is SQVTM, CDR2 ANQGSEA. The V gene lost 1 base and the J gene lost 0 bases, with 9 bases spanning the gap. The CDR3 extends over 14 amino acids. The CDR3 nucleotides read TGCAGCGTTGAAGTGGGGCAGACTAACTATGGCTACACCTTC. It encodes CSVEVGQTNYGYTF.

The V and J genes are TRBV12-5 and TRBJ2-3, with TRBD2 matching over 8 bases. CDR3 size: 17 residues. The V gene end was trimmed by 7 bases and the J gene end by 5 bases; junction bases not matched to a gene: 17. Germline lookup yields CDR1 LGHNT and CDR2 FRNRAP. CDR3 nucleotide sequence: TGTGCTAGTGCCTTGAGGGTAGCGGGACGACCGGGAGATACGCAGTATTTT. Protein: CASALRVAGRPGDTQYF.

V is TRBV7-3 and J is TRBJ1-2; D unresolved. V lost 2 bases and J lost 1, with 8 bases in between. The V gene's germline CDR1 is SGHTA and CDR2 FQGTGA. The CDR3 consists of 14 residues. The CDR3 loop is CASSLQTDNYGYTF. DNA of the CDR3: TGTGCCAGCAGCTTACAGACGGATAACTATGGCTACACCTTC.

Only a few counts were recorded for this clone. The chain couples TRBV6-1 to TRBJ2-1; D gene unclear. This CDR3 region has 15 residues. The V gene lost 1 base and the J gene lost 0 bases, with 7 bases spanning the gap. Germline lookup yields CDR1 MNHNS and CDR2 SASEGT. The CDR3 protein is CASSEEASSYNEQFF. The CDR3 nucleotides read TGTGCCAGCAGTGAAGAGGCCTCCTCCTACAATGAGCAGTTCTTC.

The chain links TRBV29-1 to TRBJ2-1; D gene ambiguous. CDR3 size: 9 residues. Per the germline V gene, CDR1 is SQVTM and CDR2 is ANQGSEA. Trimming took 3 bases from V and 10 from J, leaving 4 bases between them. As DNA, the CDR3 is TGCAGCGTTGACAGGGAGCAGTTCTTC. Translating it yields CSVDREQFF.